This T cell receptor beta chain was identified during a study of regulatory T cells in long-lasting Graves disease. Notes on the study in general: Graves' patients with persistent disease showed TCR diversity lower than patients newly diagnosed. New patients shared some 980 public clonotypes, and persistent patients shared more, with 2,741.

In this sample, this clonotype turned up many times. The antigen is undetermined. Noted time point: newly diagnosed GD, antithyroid drugs for less than 3 months. RNA from PBMCs was the source of the TCR library. From germline, CDR1 is SGHRS and CDR2 YFSETQ. This CDR3 is 14 amino acids long. The V end was cut by 2 bases, the J end by 6 bases, with 15 bases between. iRepertoire HTBI primers and Arm-PCR of CDR3 regions built TCR beta libraries. TCRdb called the multiplex PCR reads again in MiXCR, with one record for every CDR3 protein. The data show around 450,000 distinct CDR3 sequences, approximately 16% seen once. The same data also contributed to another study, on T cells in Graves' hyperthyroidism and ophthalmopathy. That report notes: Absent ophthalmopathy progression within 18 months defined stable Graves' hyperthyroidism. Peripheral blood also featured most of the thyroid clonotypes expanded above 0.001.

This sample comprised peripheral blood mononuclear cells (PBMCs), obtained at new diagnosis, from a patient treated with antithyroid drugs. The sequence was obtained from a woman aged 40-49 years with Graves disease. The genes are TRBV5-1 and TRBJ2-7; D not certain. CDR3 region: CASSLGSQIFEQYF. The CDR3 DNA reads as TGCGCCAGCAGCTTAGGCTCACAGATTTTCGAGCAGTACTTC.